What follows describes a single TCR beta chain. This table comes from immunoSEQ multiplex PCR, and its TCRdb copy is limited to in-frame clones, with some not included. The table lists tens of thousands of clones, around 94% of them singletons. Trimming stripped 6 bases from V and 0 bases from J, with 15 bases between. This CDR3 has 15 residues. Germline V gene lookup returns CDR1 MGHRA and CDR2 YSYEKL. The record originates from a study of siplizumab effects on memory and regulatory T cells. The receptor was isolated from a human donor in good health. The V and J genes are TRBV4-1 and TRBJ2-7; a possible D gene is TRBD2 (6 bases). The sample taken for sequencing was non-Treg CD4+ T cells sorted from blood. The chain's CDR3 is CASRQTGTSSYEQYF. CDR3 bases: TGCGCCAGCAGACAAACCGGGACTTCCTCCTACGAGCAGTACTTC.